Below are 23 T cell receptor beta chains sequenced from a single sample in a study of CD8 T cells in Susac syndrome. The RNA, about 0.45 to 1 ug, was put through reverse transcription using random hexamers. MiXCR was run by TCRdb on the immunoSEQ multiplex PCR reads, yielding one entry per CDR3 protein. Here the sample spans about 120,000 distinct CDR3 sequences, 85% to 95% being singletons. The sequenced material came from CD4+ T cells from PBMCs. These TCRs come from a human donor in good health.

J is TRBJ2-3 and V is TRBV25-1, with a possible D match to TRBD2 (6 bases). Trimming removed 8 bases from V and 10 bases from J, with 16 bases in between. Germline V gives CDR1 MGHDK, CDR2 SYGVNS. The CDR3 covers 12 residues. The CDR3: CASGEGSGPQYF. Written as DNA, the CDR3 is TGTGCCAGCGGGGAAGGGAGCGGGCCGCAGTATTTT.

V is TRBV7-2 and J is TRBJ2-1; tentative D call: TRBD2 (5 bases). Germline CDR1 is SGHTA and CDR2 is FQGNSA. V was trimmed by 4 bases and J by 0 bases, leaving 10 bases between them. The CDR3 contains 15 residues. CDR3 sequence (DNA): TGTGCCAGCAGCTCCACTAGAAACTCCTACAATGAGCAGTTCTTC. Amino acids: CASSSTRNSYNEQFF. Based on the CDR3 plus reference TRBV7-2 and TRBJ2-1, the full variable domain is GAGVSQSPSNKVTEKGKDVELRCDPISGHTALYWYRQSLGQGLEFLIYFQGNSAPDKSGLPSDRFSAERTGGSVSTLTIQRTQQEDSAVYLCASSSTRNSYNEQFFGPGTRLTVL.

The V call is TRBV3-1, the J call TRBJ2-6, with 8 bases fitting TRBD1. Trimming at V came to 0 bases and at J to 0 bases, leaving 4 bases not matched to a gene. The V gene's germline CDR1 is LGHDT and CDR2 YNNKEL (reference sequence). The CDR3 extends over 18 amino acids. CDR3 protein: CASSQEEQGDSGANVLTF. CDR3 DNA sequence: TGTGCCAGCAGCCAAGAGGAACAGGGGGACTCTGGGGCCAACGTCCTGACTTTC.

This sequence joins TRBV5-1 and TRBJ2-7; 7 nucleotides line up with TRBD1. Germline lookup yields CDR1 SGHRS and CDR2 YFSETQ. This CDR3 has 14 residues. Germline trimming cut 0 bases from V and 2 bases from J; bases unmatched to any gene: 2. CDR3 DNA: TGCGCCAGCAGCTTGGAGACAGGGCCCTACGAGCAGTACTTC. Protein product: CASSLETGPYEQYF. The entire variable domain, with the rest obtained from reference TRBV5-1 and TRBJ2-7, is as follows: KAGVTQTPRYLIKTRGQQVTLSCSPISGHRSVSWYQQTPGQGLQFLFEYFSETQRNKGNFPGRFSGRQFSNSRSEMNVSTLELGDSALYLCASSLETGPYEQYFGPGTRLTVT.

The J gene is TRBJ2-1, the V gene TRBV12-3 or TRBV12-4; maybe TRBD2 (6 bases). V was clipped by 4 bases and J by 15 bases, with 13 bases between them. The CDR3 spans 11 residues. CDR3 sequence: CASSSVTGVFF. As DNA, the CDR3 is TGTGCCAGCAGTTCAGTCACGGGAGTGTTCTTC.

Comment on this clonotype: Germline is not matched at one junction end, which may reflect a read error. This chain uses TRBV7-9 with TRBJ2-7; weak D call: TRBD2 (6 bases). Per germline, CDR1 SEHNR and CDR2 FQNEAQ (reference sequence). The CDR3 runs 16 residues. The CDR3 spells CASSVAGRDGSYEQYF. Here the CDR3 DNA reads TGTGCCAGCAGCGTAGCAGGGCGGGATGGGTCCTACGAGCAGTACTTC.

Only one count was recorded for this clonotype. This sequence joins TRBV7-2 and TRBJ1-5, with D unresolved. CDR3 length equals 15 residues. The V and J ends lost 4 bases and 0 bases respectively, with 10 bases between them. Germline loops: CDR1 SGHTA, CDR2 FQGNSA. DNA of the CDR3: TGTGCCAGCAGCTCCGCGGGCAGTAGCAATCAGCCCCAGCATTTT. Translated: CASSSAGSSNQPQHF.

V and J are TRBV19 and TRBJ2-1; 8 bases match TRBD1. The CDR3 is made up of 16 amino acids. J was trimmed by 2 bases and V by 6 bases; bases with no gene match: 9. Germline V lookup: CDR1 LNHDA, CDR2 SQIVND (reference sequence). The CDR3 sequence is CASRTQGVSAYNEQFF. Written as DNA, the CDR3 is TGTGCCAGTAGGACACAGGGGGTTAGCGCCTACAATGAGCAGTTCTTC.

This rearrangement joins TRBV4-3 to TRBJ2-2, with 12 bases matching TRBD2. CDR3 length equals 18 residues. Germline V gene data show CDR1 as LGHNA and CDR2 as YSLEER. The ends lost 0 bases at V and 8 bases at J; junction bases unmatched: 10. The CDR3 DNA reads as TGCGCCAGCAGCCAAGATCCGGGGACTAGCGGGCTCGGGGGGGAGCTGTTTTTT. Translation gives CASSQDPGTSGLGGELFF.

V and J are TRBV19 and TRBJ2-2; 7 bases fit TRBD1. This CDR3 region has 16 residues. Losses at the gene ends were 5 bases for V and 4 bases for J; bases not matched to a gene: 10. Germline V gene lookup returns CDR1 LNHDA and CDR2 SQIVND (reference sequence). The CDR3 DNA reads TGTGCCAGTAGTCAAACGACAGGGTGGGGCACCGGGGAGCTGTTTTTT. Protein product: CASSQTTGWGTGELFF.

CDR3 sequence reads: CASSRILGNTGELFF. The CDR3 DNA sequence: TGTGCCAGCAGCCGTATACTAGGAAACACCGGGGAGCTGTTTTTT. V gene TRBV7-3 combines with J gene TRBJ2-2; TRBD2 is a possible D gene (5 bases). Germline lookup yields CDR1 SGHTA and CDR2 FQGTGA. The CDR3 has 15 residues. V lost 5 bases and J lost 2, with 12 bases in between.

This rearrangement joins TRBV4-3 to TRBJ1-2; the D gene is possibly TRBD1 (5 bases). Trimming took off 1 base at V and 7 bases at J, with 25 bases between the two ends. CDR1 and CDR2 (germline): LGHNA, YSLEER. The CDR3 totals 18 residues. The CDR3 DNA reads TGCGCCAGCAGCCAAGGTCGGGGGTTTTCCGATCAGGCGTCTGGCTACACCTTC. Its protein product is CASSQGRGFSDQASGYTF.

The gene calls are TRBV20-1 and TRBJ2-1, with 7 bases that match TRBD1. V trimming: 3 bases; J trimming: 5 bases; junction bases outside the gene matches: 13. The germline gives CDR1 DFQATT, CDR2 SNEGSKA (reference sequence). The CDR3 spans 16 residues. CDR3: CSASAYERGPDNEQFF. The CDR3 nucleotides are TGCAGTGCTAGTGCCTACGAGAGGGGGCCCGACAATGAGCAGTTCTTC.

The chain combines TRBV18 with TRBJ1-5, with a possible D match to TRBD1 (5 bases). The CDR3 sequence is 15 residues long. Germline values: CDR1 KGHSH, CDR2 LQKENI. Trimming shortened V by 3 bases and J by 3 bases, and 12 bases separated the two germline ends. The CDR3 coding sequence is TGTGCCAGCTCACCTCGGGAGGGGAACAATCAGCCCCAGCATTTT. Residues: CASSPREGNNQPQHF. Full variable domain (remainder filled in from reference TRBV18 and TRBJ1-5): NAGVMQNPRHLVRRRGQEARLRCSPMKGHSHVYWYRQLPEEGLKFMVYLQKENIIDESGMPKERFSAEFPKEGPSILRIQQVVRGDSAAYFCASSPREGNNQPQHFGDGTRLSIL.

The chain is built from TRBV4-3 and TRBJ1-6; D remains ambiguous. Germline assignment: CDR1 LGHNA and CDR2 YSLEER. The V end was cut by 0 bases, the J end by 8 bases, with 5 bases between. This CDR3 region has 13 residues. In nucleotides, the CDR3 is TGCGCCAGCAGCCAAGATCTCGATTCACCCCTCCACTTT. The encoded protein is CASSQDLDSPLHF.

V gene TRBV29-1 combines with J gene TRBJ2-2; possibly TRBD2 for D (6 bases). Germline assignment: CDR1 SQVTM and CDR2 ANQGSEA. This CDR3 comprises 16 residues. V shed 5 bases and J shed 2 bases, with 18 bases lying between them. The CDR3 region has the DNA TGCAGCGTTTCCCCCTCTGGAGGGACCAACACCGGGGAGCTGTTTTTT. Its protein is CSVSPSGGTNTGELFF.

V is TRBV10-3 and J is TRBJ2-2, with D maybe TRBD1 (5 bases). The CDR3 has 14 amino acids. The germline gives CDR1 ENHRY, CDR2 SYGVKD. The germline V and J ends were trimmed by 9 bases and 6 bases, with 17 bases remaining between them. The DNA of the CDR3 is TGTGCCATTCGCATCAGGGATCCCCCCGGGGAGCTGTTTTTT. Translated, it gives CAIRIRDPPGELFF.

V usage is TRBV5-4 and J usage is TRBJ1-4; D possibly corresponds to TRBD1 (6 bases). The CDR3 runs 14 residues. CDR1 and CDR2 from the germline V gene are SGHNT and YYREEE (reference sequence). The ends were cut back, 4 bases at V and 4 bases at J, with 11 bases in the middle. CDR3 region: CASSPGQINEKLFF. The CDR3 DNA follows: TGTGCCAGCAGCCCTGGACAGATTAATGAAAAACTGTTTTTT.

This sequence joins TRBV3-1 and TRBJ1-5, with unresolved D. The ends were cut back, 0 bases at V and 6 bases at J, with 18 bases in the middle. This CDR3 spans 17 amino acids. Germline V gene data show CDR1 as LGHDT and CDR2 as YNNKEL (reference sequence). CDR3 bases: TGTGCCAGCAGCCAAGATCCCCCCGGGATACTAGGTCAGCCCCAGCATTTT. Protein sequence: CASSQDPPGILGQPQHF.

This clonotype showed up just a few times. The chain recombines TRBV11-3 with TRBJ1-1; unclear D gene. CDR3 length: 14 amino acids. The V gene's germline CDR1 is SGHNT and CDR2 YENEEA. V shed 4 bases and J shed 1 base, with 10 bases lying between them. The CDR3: CASSSGRENTEAFF. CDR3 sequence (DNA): TGTGCCAGCAGCTCTGGACGGGAGAACACTGAAGCTTTCTTT.

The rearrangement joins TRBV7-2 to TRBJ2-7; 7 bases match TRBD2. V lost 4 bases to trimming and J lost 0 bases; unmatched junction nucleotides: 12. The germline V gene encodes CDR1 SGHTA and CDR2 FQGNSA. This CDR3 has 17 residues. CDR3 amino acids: CASSWGLGGKSSYEQYF. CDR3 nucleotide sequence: TGTGCCAGCAGCTGGGGCCTGGGGGGGAAATCCTCCTACGAGCAGTACTTC.

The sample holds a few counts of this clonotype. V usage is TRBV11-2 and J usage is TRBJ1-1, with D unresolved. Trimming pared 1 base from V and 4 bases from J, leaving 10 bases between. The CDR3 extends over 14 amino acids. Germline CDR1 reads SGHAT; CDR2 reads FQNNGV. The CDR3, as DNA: TGTGCCAGCAGCTTAGCGTCTGTTCGCACTGAAGCTTTCTTT. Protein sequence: CASSLASVRTEAFF.

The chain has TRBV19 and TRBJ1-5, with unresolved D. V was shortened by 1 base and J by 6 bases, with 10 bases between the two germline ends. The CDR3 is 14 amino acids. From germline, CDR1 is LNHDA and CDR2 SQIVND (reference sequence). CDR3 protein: CASSIVVNGQPQHF. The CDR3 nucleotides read TGTGCCAGTAGTATAGTCGTCAACGGTCAGCCCCAGCATTTT.